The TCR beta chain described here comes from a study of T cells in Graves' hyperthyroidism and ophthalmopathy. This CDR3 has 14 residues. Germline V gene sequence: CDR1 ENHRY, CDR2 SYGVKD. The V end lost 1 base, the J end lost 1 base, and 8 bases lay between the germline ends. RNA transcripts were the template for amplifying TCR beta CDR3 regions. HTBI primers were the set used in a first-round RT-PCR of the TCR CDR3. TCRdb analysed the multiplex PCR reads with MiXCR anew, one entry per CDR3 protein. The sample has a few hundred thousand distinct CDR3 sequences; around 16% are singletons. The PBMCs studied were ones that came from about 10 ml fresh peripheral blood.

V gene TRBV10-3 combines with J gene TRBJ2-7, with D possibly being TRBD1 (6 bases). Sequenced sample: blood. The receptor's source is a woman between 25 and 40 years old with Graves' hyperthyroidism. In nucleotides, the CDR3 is TGTGCCATCAGTGAGTACCAGGGGTCCTACGAGCAGTACTTC. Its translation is CAISEYQGSYEQYF.